This T cell receptor beta chain was found in a study of identical twins. TCRdb processed the 5' RACE reads anew with MiXCR; each CDR3 protein has one entry. The sample shows 600,000 to 850,000 distinct CDR3 sequences, about 18% of them seen only once. Germline V lookup: CDR1 ENHRY, CDR2 SYGVKD. This CDR3 region has 11 residues. V was shortened by 3 bases and J by 3 bases, with 3 bases between the two germline ends. This clonotype was detected only a few times. This same sample was also taken into another study, of T cells expressing NK-cell markers.

This clonotype was obtained from a young woman in good health. The chain is built from TRBV10-3 and TRBJ2-7; D not resolved. Sequenced: PBMCs. The CDR3 here is CAISDLYEQYF. The CDR3 nucleotides are TGTGCCATCAGTGACCTCTACGAGCAGTACTTC.